Described below is a single T cell receptor beta chain sequence and its context. The target antigen is unknown. The protocol was immunoSEQ multiplex PCR, while the TCRdb copy is restricted to in-frame clones and leaves out a portion. The top ten hold roughly 25% of the sample, which has some 19,000 clones, 70% to 85% seen once. This entry belongs to a study of CD4 T cells in relation to SARS-CoV-2 and coronaviruses. Broader study findings: About 65% of donors had memory CD4+ clonotypes crossrecognizing SARS-CoV-2 and common cold coronavirus spike.

Unexposed donor CD4+ T cells date from about 2010-2019, before the COVID-19 pandemic. Isolation of CD4+ T cells took place after roughly nine days in culture. Testing used SARS-CoV-2 S/N and four cold-coronavirus spikes on unexposed-donor CD4+ T cells, cells permitting. The sequenced sample consisted of CD4+ T cells from PBMCs, cultured in vitro. The receptor comes from a human donor in good health.

Written as DNA, the CDR3 is TGTGCCAGCAGTTACGCTTACGGCGGGACGGAATCCTACAATGAGCAGTTCTTC. It yields the protein CASSYAYGGTESYNEQFF. The chain recombines TRBV6-2 or TRBV6-3 with TRBJ2-1; possibly TRBD2 for D (6 bases). The V end was cut by 2 bases, the J end by 1 base, with 18 bases between. CDR1 is MNHEY and CDR2 is SVGEGT in the germline V gene. The CDR3 is 18 residues long.